This T cell receptor (beta chain) was captured in a study of response to subunit inactivated influenza vaccine. TCRdb passed the RT-PCR reads through MiXCR, listing each CDR3 protein once. This sample has just under 550,000 distinct CDR3 sequences, with approximately 22% found just once. The CDR3 is 15 amino acids. V was clipped by 7 bases and J by 9 bases, with 24 bases between them. The germline CDR1 and CDR2 sequences are ENHRY and SYGVKD. This sample also belongs to another study, concerning T cells expressing NK-cell markers. That paper states: It was by 5'RACE template switching with UMIs that TCR beta cDNA was made. According to the study, TCR beta repertoires originated from sorted CD3+CD56+NKG2C+, CD3+CD56+NKG2C- and CD3+CD56-NKG2C+ T cells. Of eight sequenced donors, seven were HCMV-seropositive and one HCMV-seronegative. Six of the donors carried dominant NKG2C+ clonotypes that took up about 1.0-7.0% of their CD8+ T cells. Clones of NKG2C+ T cells that had expanded were of unclear HCMV specificity.

The sequence derives from a man between 45 and 60 years old who received an inactivated influenza vaccine. The sequenced sample was CD4+ T cells sorted from PBMCs, obtained roughly 12 days after vaccination. V gene TRBV10-3 combines with J gene TRBJ1-2, with D hard to call. DNA of the CDR3: TGTGCCATCACGAATTTCGGCGTCCGGGCGATGAGCTACACCTTC. This encodes CAITNFGVRAMSYTF.